This T cell receptor (beta chain) was captured in a study of early T cells in non-severe SARS-CoV-2 infection. Overall study context: Sequenced material consisted of bulk RNA (from unsorted whole blood), and chains were unpaired.

Unique molecular identifiers (one per individual cDNA molecule) were attached. TCRdb re-analysed the 5' RACE reads in MiXCR, keeping a single row per CDR3 protein. The sample includes more than 60,000 distinct CDR3 sequences, about 12% of them seen just once. This clonotype was counted between two and nine times. This CDR3 comprises 13 residues. Germline assignment: CDR1 SGHRS and CDR2 YFSETQ. Trimming at V came to 3 bases and at J to 8 bases, leaving 7 bases not matched to a gene. This material consisted of whole blood, taken at baseline. The chain recombines TRBV5-1 with TRBJ1-1, with TRBD1 matching over 7 bases. The receptor was derived from an adult who was a healthcare worker with PCR-confirmed SARS-CoV-2 infection or an uninfected control (not recorded which). The donor label of this sample is uncertain. The CDR3 region has the DNA TGCGCCAGCAGCTGGACAGGAGGATTCGAAGCTTTCTTT. Its translation is CASSWTGGFEAFF.